The 20 T cell receptor beta chains below come from one sample, sequenced in a study of control samples from healthy donors and cancer patients. Assay: immunoSEQ multiplex PCR; the TCRdb copy retains only in-frame clones and omits some. The sample includes 200,000 or so clones, about 93% of them seen just once. Sequenced input: blood. The receptor source for this set is a man between 45 and 60 years old in good health.

The chain recombines TRBV4-3 with TRBJ2-3; D gene ambiguous. CDR1 is LGHNA and CDR2 is YSLEER in the germline V gene. This CDR3 comprises 14 residues. With 0 bases removed from V and 2 bases from J, the gap between germline ends came to 6 bases. The CDR3 protein is CASSQETITDTQYF. The CDR3 coding sequence is TGCGCCAGCAGCCAAGAAACTATCACAGATACGCAGTATTTT.

The genes are TRBV28 and TRBJ2-2; D might be TRBD1 (7 bases). Per the germline V gene, CDR1 is MDHEN and CDR2 is SYDVKM. V was clipped by 1 base and J by 5 bases, with 17 bases between them. The length of the CDR3 is 17 residues. The CDR3 sequence: CASSLSDRVGGTGELFF. The CDR3 nucleotides read TGTGCCAGCAGTTTATCCGACAGGGTCGGAGGGACCGGGGAGCTGTTTTTT.

The chain couples TRBV5-6 to TRBJ2-5, with 9 positions matching TRBD1. The CDR3 runs to 16 residues. Per germline, CDR1 SGHDT and CDR2 YYEEEE. Trimming at V came to 0 bases and at J to 4 bases, leaving 7 bases not matched to a gene. The CDR3 bases are TGTGCCAGCAGCTTGGTAGGACAGGGGAGGCGAGAGACCCAGTACTTC. Its translation is CASSLVGQGRRETQYF.

V and J are TRBV2 and TRBJ1-3; no clear D. With 4 bases removed from V and 3 bases from J, the gap between germline ends came to 16 bases. CDR3 length: 16 residues. The germline gives CDR1 SNHLY, CDR2 FYNNEI. CDR3 sequence reads: CASSGKVDTRGNTIYF. For the CDR3, the DNA is TGTGCCAGCAGTGGAAAGGTTGATACTCGTGGAAACACCATATATTTT.

The V gene is TRBV11-3, the J gene TRBJ2-1, with 8 bases identical to TRBD2. CDR1 and CDR2 from the germline V gene are SGHNT and YENEEA. CDR3 size: 17 residues. V shed 2 bases and J 7 bases; nucleotides not matched to a gene: 13. CDR3 amino acids: CASSLYGGRGGQNEQFF. CDR3 coding DNA: TGTGCCAGCAGCTTATACGGTGGTCGGGGGGGCCAGAATGAGCAGTTCTTC.

This clone was counted a single time. The genes are TRBV24-1 and TRBJ2-1; D unresolved. Germline CDR1 is KGHDR and CDR2 is SFDVKD. CDR3 length: 16 amino acids. The V end was cut by 4 bases, the J end by 4 bases, with 16 bases between. The DNA of the CDR3 is TGTGCCACCAGTGAGCCAGGTAGATTTGGATACAATGAGCAGTTCTTC. Translating it yields CATSEPGRFGYNEQFF.

V gene TRBV23-1 combines with J gene TRBJ2-3; D may be TRBD1 (5 bases). TRBV23-1 is sorted into the ORF group, with uncertain function. V lost 3 bases to trimming and J lost 0 bases, with 16 bases between them. The CDR3 is 17 amino acids. This chain's CDR3 is CASSQTEQAASTDTQYF. CDR3 sequence (DNA): TGCGCCAGCAGTCAGACGGAACAGGCTGCTAGCACAGATACGCAGTATTTT.

About this clone: The sample has other DNA sequences that encode this CDR3 too. This chain uses TRBV6-5 with TRBJ1-1, with TRBD1 matching over 10 bases. CDR1 and CDR2 from the germline V gene are MNHEY and SVGAGI. J gave up 10 bases and V 6 bases, and 2 bases lay outside the gene matches. The CDR3 consists of 11 residues. The CDR3 is CASRRQGAAFF. CDR3 sequence (DNA): TGTGCCAGCAGAAGACAGGGGGCAGCTTTCTTT.

The chain recombines TRBV6-2 or TRBV6-3 with TRBJ2-7, with 7 bases lining up with TRBD1. In germline, CDR1 is MNHEY, CDR2 SVGEGT. This CDR3 contains 14 residues. The V and J ends lost 8 bases and 1 base, in that order; junction bases with no gene match: 8. CDR3 sequence: CASRLWDRSYEQYF. CDR3 nucleotide sequence: TGTGCCAGCCGCCTATGGGACAGATCCTACGAGCAGTACTTC.

This sequence joins TRBV5-4 and TRBJ2-6; 8 bases line up with TRBD1. Germline V CDR1 and CDR2: SGHNT, YYREEE (reference sequence). V shed 1 base, J shed 0 bases, and the junction held 9 bases outside the gene matches. The CDR3 has 19 residues. The CDR3 coding sequence is TGTGCCAGCAGCTTGAGACAGGGGAATAGCTACTCTGGGGCCAACGTCCTGACTTTC. Encoded protein: CASSLRQGNSYSGANVLTF.

V is TRBV24-1 and J is TRBJ2-2; D remains ambiguous. The CDR3 has 13 amino acids. Germline V gives CDR1 KGHDR, CDR2 SFDVKD. V lost 4 bases, J lost 4 bases, and 6 bases lay in between. The CDR3 loop reads CATSEDFTGELFF. The CDR3 nucleotides read TGTGCCACCAGTGAAGATTTCACCGGGGAGCTGTTTTTT.

The chain uses TRBV4-1 and TRBJ1-2, with D unresolved. This CDR3 has 15 amino acids. V gave up 0 bases and J gave up 2 bases, with 10 bases separating them. Germline-derived CDR1 and CDR2 are MGHRA and YSYEKL. The CDR3 DNA reads as TGCGCCAGCAGCCAAGAAGCGGCCCTAAACTATGGCTACACCTTC. Protein product: CASSQEAALNYGYTF.

V gene TRBV5-5 combines with J gene TRBJ1-5; D is unresolved. The CDR3 consists of 13 residues. V lost 3 bases and J 2 bases, leaving 6 bases between the germline ends. Germline CDR1 and CDR2: SGHKS and YYEKEE (reference sequence). CDR3 nucleotides: TGTGCCAGCAGCTACGACCGCAATCAGCCCCAGCATTTT. Its translation is CASSYDRNQPQHF.

This clone was seen a single time. This chain uses TRBV5-1 with TRBJ2-5, with a possible D match to TRBD2 (6 bases). CDR1 is SGHRS and CDR2 is YFSETQ in the germline V gene. Trimming cost V 7 bases and J 5 bases, with 15 bases left between them. This CDR3 has 13 residues. The CDR3 loop reads CASGPSAPETQYF. Written as DNA, the CDR3 is TGCGCCAGCGGCCCTAGCGCTCCGGAGACCCAGTACTTC.

V is TRBV2 and J is TRBJ2-2; TRBD1 matches 7 bases. The V segment lost 4 bases and the J segment 6 bases; nucleotides outside the gene matches: 2. This CDR3 is built from 13 residues. Germline CDR1 reads SNHLY; CDR2 reads FYNNEI. The CDR3 here is CASSGTGPGELFF. The CDR3 nucleotides read TGTGCCAGCAGTGGGACAGGCCCCGGGGAGCTGTTTTTT.

This clone was observed a single time. In nucleotides, the CDR3 is TGCGCCAGCAGCCAAGATTCGGGCGGGGTCGAGACCCAGTACTTC. Translating gives CASSQDSGGVETQYF. This chain links TRBV4-3 with TRBJ2-5, with D possibly TRBD2 on 6 matching bases. Germline CDR1 reads LGHNA; CDR2 reads YSLEER. This CDR3 is built from 15 residues. Trimming left V 0 bases short and J 5 bases short, with 13 bases between.

The genes are TRBV21-1 and TRBJ2-4; TRBD1 is taken as the D call from the table, unchecked against the DNA. TRBV21-1 is given as a pseudogene. This CDR3 spans 22 amino acids. CDR3 sequence reads: CASSKARLMGQGLPSSKNIQYF. CDR3 bases: TGTGCCAGCAGCAAAGCGCGGTTGATGGGACAGGGGCTCCCTTCGTCCAAAAACATTCAGTACTTC.

The gene calls are TRBV7-9 and TRBJ2-3; 7 nucleotides line up with TRBD2. Germline CDR1 reads SEHNR; CDR2 reads FQNEAQ (reference sequence). The length of the CDR3 is 15 residues. Germline trimming cut 2 bases from V and 6 bases from J; bases unmatched to any gene: 8. CDR3 bases: TGTGCCAGCAGCTTAATTGGCGGGGGAGTGGATACGCAGTATTTT. It specifies CASSLIGGGVDTQYF.

This clone was seen a single time. This chain's CDR3 is CASSWGQGDGYTF. Written as DNA, the CDR3 is TGTGCCAGCAGCTGGGGACAGGGGGATGGCTACACCTTC. The chain links TRBV7-3 to TRBJ1-2; TRBD1 agrees at 11 bases. The germline gives CDR1 SGHTA, CDR2 FQGTGA. The trim removed 4 bases at V and 6 bases at J, leaving 1 base unmatched. This CDR3 is 13 amino acids long. The full variable domain, in which reference TRBV7-3 and TRBJ1-2 provide the parts outside the CDR3, is GAGVSQTPSNKVTEKGKYVELRCDPISGHTALYWYRQSLGQGPEFLIYFQGTGAADDSGLPNDRFFAVRPEGSVSTLKIQRTERGDSAVYLCASSWGQGDGYTFGSGTRLTVV.

The rearrangement uses TRBV28 and TRBJ1-1; 9 bases match TRBD1. The CDR3 length is 16 residues. Per germline, CDR1 MDHEN and CDR2 SYDVKM. J gave up 1 base and V 5 bases, and 8 bases lay outside the gene matches. Written as DNA, the CDR3 is TGTGCCAGCAGTCTACGGACAGGGGCAGGGAACACTGAAGCTTTCTTT. This sequence encodes CASSLRTGAGNTEAFF.